This T cell receptor beta chain was obtained from a study of cytomegalovirus exposure and HLA in healthy donors. Study-level points and caveats: The study put 150 to 200 TCR beta chains on its list as cytomegalovirus-associated.

Points on this clone: Its antigen is still unknown.

Researchers ran the PCR with 60 Vbeta and 13 Jbeta primers. The table came from immunoSEQ multiplex PCR; TCRdb's copy has only in-frame clones and leaves some out. The top ten hold 5.5% to 7% of the sample, which has 65,000 to 75,000 clones, roughly 79% seen once. The sample was PBMCs. This clonotype was sampled from a man in his forties or fifties in good health and CMV-seronegative.

CDR3 sequence reads: CSVVLRDNNQPQHF. Here the CDR3 DNA reads TGCAGCGTTGTTCTCCGGGACAACAATCAGCCCCAGCATTTT. The chain carries TRBV29-1 and TRBJ1-5; D might be TRBD1 (6 bases). V was shortened by 4 bases and J by 3 bases, with 13 bases between the two germline ends. The germline CDR1 and CDR2 sequences are SQVTM and ANQGSEA. CDR3 length equals 14 residues.